Below are 20 T cell receptor beta chains sequenced from a single sample in a study of radiation and T cells in renal cell carcinoma. Only in-frame clones appear in the TCRdb table, and some are missing; sequencing was by immunoSEQ multiplex PCR. This sample has roughly 130,000 clones, with 88% found just once. Time point reported: blood 2 weeks post-SBRT. Treatment indicated: 15 Gy SBRT to primary tumor, nephrectomy 4 weeks later. The source material was blood, sampled from a patient whose treatment included radiotherapy and nephrectomy. The receptors were sampled from a woman between 70 and 85 years old with renal cell carcinoma.

This chain joins TRBV30 and TRBJ2-5, with 11 bases lining up with TRBD2. Germline CDR1 is GTSNPN and CDR2 is SVGIG (reference sequence). J was trimmed by 5 bases and V by 3 bases; bases with no gene match: 11. The CDR3 is 16 amino acids. The CDR3 loop reads CAWSSRLTSGVETQYF. CDR3 sequence (DNA): TGTGCCTGGAGCTCCCGACTGACTAGCGGGGTCGAGACCCAGTACTTC. Full variable domain (outside the CDR3, taken from reference TRBV30 and TRBJ2-5): SQTIHQWPATLVQPVGSPLSLECTVEGTSNPNLYWYRQAAGRGLQLLFYSVGIGQISSEVPQNLSASRPQDRQFILSSKKLLLSDSGFYLCAWSSRLTSGVETQYFGPGTRLLVL.

The chain couples TRBV4-3 to TRBJ1-1; D is uncertain. The CDR3 runs 13 residues. V lost 0 bases, J lost 5 bases, and 7 bases lay in between. Germline CDR1 is LGHNA and CDR2 is YSLEER. The CDR3 nucleotides read TGCGCCAGCAGCCAAGACTTAGCAACTGAAGCTTTCTTT. This encodes CASSQDLATEAFF.

This sequence joins TRBV6-1 and TRBJ2-5, with TRBD1 matching over 9 bases. CDR3 length: 14 residues. Germline trimming cut 5 bases from V and 2 bases from J; bases unmatched to any gene: 3. Germline V lookup: CDR1 MNHNS, CDR2 SASEGT. The CDR3 DNA sequence: TGTGCCAGCAGTCCGGGACAGGGTCAAGAGACCCAGTACTTC. Its translation: CASSPGQGQETQYF.

V usage is TRBV19 and J usage is TRBJ1-2; no reliable D call. The CDR3 has 13 residues. The V gene lost 5 bases and the J gene lost 8 bases, with 15 bases spanning the gap. Germline-derived CDR1 and CDR2 are LNHDA and SQIVND (reference sequence). The CDR3 loop is CASSPRTGLGYTF. The CDR3 coding sequence is TGTGCCAGTAGTCCCCGGACGGGATTGGGCTACACCTTC.

V and J are TRBV19 and TRBJ2-1, with a possible D match to TRBD1 (6 bases). CDR1 and CDR2 from the germline V gene are LNHDA and SQIVND (reference sequence). Trimming removed 1 base from V and 5 bases from J, with 12 bases in between. This CDR3 is 15 amino acids long. The CDR3 protein is CASSIGGRVDNEQFF. CDR3 sequence (DNA): TGTGCCAGTAGTATAGGGGGGCGAGTGGACAATGAGCAGTTCTTC.

The J gene is TRBJ2-2, the V gene TRBV5-1; 11 bases are a match to TRBD2. Per germline, CDR1 SGHRS and CDR2 YFSETQ. V lost 4 bases and J lost 7; bases outside the gene matches: 12. The CDR3 is 17 residues long. CDR3 in amino acids: CASSLLAGALRSGELFF. DNA for the CDR3: TGCGCCAGCAGCCTACTAGCGGGGGCCCTCCGAAGCGGGGAGCTGTTTTTT. Complete variable domain (other parts from reference TRBV5-1 and TRBJ2-2): KAGVTQTPRYLIKTRGQQVTLSCSPISGHRSVSWYQQTPGQGLQFLFEYFSETQRNKGNFPGRFSGRQFSNSRSEMNVSTLELGDSALYLCASSLLAGALRSGELFFGEGSRLTVL.

V and J are TRBV19 and TRBJ1-5, with D possibly being TRBD1 (6 bases). V dropped 9 bases and J dropped 0 bases, with 15 bases sitting between them. In germline, CDR1 is LNHDA, CDR2 SQIVND (reference sequence). The CDR3 is made up of 15 amino acids. CDR3 coding DNA: TGTGCCAGCACGACAGGATCTGATAGCAATCAGCCCCAGCATTTT. This encodes CASTTGSDSNQPQHF.

This clone turned up a few times. The chain links TRBV5-1 to TRBJ1-3; no clear D gene. The CDR3 spans 16 residues. CDR1 is SGHRS and CDR2 is YFSETQ in the germline V gene. V was cut by 1 base and J by 0 bases, with 11 bases left in between. CDR3 residues: CASSLNSQISGNTIYF. The CDR3 coding sequence is TGCGCCAGCAGCTTGAATTCACAGATCTCTGGAAACACCATATATTTT.

The chain has TRBV5-1 and TRBJ2-7; D gene ambiguous. Trimming cost V 0 bases and J 2 bases, with 9 bases left between them. The V gene's germline CDR1 is SGHRS and CDR2 YFSETQ. The CDR3 covers 14 residues. The CDR3 DNA reads TGCGCCAGCAGCTTGGGGCCGGGTCCCTACGAGCAGTACTTC. Its protein product is CASSLGPGPYEQYF.

The chain carries TRBV30 and TRBJ1-5, with TRBD1 as a possible D gene (5 bases). V was trimmed by 1 base and J by 6 bases, leaving 10 bases between them. This CDR3 has 13 amino acids. The germline CDR1 and CDR2 sequences are GTSNPN and SVGIG (reference sequence). CDR3 nucleotides: TGTGCCTGGAGTGGAGGGGAGGTTCAGCCCCAGCATTTT. It specifies CAWSGGEVQPQHF.

V and J are TRBV6-1 and TRBJ2-1, with D tentatively TRBD2 (5 bases). Per the germline V gene, CDR1 is MNHNS and CDR2 is SASEGT. V was trimmed by 2 bases and J by 14 bases, leaving 7 bases between them. CDR3 length: 10 amino acids. DNA of the CDR3: TGTGCCAGCAGTGAATGGGGAGAGTTCTTC. This codes for CASSEWGEFF.

The chain links TRBV7-2 to TRBJ1-2; D call uncertain. The CDR3 length is 15 residues. Germline values: CDR1 SGHTA, CDR2 FQGNSA. With 1 base removed from V and 4 bases from J, the gap between germline ends came to 13 bases. The CDR3 here is CASSLGLSEGYGYTF. The CDR3 coding sequence is TGTGCCAGCAGCTTAGGTCTGTCGGAGGGCTATGGCTACACCTTC.

The gene calls are TRBV29-1 and TRBJ1-2; the match to TRBD1 covers 8 bases. The trim removed 8 bases at V and 3 bases at J, leaving 5 bases unmatched. This CDR3 comprises 12 residues. Germline values: CDR1 SQVTM, CDR2 ANQGSEA. The CDR3 region has the DNA TGCAGCACCAAGACAGGGGACTATGGCTACACCTTC. The encoded protein is CSTKTGDYGYTF. Full variable domain (remainder filled in from reference TRBV29-1 and TRBJ1-2): SAVISQKPSRDICQRGTSLTIQCQVDSQVTMMFWYRQQPGQSLTLIATANQGSEATYESGFVIDKFPISRPNLTFSTLTVSNMSPEDSSIYLCSTKTGDYGYTFGSGTRLTVV.

The V gene is TRBV4-3, the J gene TRBJ1-1; tentative D call: TRBD1 (5 bases). Looked up from germline, CDR1 is LGHNA and CDR2 is YSLEER. The length of the CDR3 is 13 residues. V was pared by 1 base and J by 4 bases, with 7 bases between. DNA for the CDR3: TGCGCCAGCAGCCAAGCGAGGGGCACTGAAGCTTTCTTT. Amino acid sequence: CASSQARGTEAFF.

The rearrangement joins TRBV19 to TRBJ2-4; D may be TRBD1 (5 bases). Between the trimmed V and J ends, which lost 5 bases and 1 base, there was a span of 9 bases. Germline V gene sequence: CDR1 LNHDA, CDR2 SQIVND (reference sequence). CDR3 size: 14 residues. The CDR3, as DNA: TGTGCCAGTAGTCGGGCAGGGGCCAAAAACATTCAGTACTTC. Translation gives CASSRAGAKNIQYF.

The V gene is TRBV7-6, the J gene TRBJ2-1; 7 bases fit TRBD2. With 5 bases clipped from V and 2 bases from J, the junction kept 12 bases outside the gene matches. Germline CDR1 is SGHVS and CDR2 is FNYEAQ. The CDR3 is made up of 17 amino acids. The CDR3 protein is CASSPFRGVGTYNEQFF. As DNA, the CDR3 is TGTGCCAGCAGCCCTTTTCGGGGGGTTGGGACCTACAATGAGCAGTTCTTC.

The V call is TRBV19, the J call TRBJ2-7, with TRBD1 matching 11 bases. The CDR3 spans 15 residues. CDR1 and CDR2 from the germline V gene are LNHDA and SQIVND (reference sequence). Trimming took 6 bases from V and 0 from J; bases not matched to a gene: 4. CDR3 in amino acids: CASSGDRGSSYEQYF. The CDR3 coding sequence is TGTGCCAGTAGCGGGGACAGGGGGTCCTCCTACGAGCAGTACTTC.

The chain links TRBV21-1 to TRBJ1-2; the listed D gene, TRBD1, was not tested against the DNA. TRBV21-1 is a pseudogene segment. The CDR3 sequence is 15 residues long. The CDR3 reads CASSSRPRGNYGYTF. CDR3 sequence (DNA): TGTGCCAGCAGCTCCCGTCCCAGGGGAAACTATGGCTACACCTTC.

The sample holds a few counts of this clone. The J gene is TRBJ1-1, the V gene TRBV30; TRBD1 matches at 7 bases. The junction had 6 bases not matched to a gene; V was cut back by 4 bases and J by 4 bases. Germline CDR1 and CDR2: GTSNPN and SVGIG (reference sequence). The CDR3 is 13 residues long. In DNA form, the CDR3 reads TGTGCCTGGAAAGCTCAGGGGGTCACTGAAGCTTTCTTT. This encodes CAWKAQGVTEAFF.

The rearrangement joins TRBV6-6 to TRBJ1-1; weak D call: TRBD1 (5 bases). The V gene lost 2 bases and the J gene lost 0 bases, with 13 bases spanning the gap. Germline values: CDR1 MNHNY, CDR2 SVGAGI (reference sequence). The CDR3 runs to 16 residues. The CDR3 nucleotides read TGTGCCAGCAGTTACCTGCGCGGACAAATGAACACTGAAGCTTTCTTT. It yields the protein CASSYLRGQMNTEAFF.